These T cell receptor beta chains were read from a single sample in a study of OX40 agonist ivuxolimab in advanced cancers. TCRdb's copy holds only in-frame clones and misses some; the assay was immunoSEQ multiplex PCR. The sample has around 100,000 clones; approximately 90% are singletons. The sequences come from CD4+ or CD8+ T cells sorted from blood, collected in a trial of the OX40 agonist ivuxolimab. These receptors were taken from an adult with an advanced solid tumor such as melanoma, head and neck, liver or kidney cancer. Each CDR3 is given with its conserved first and last residue. A D gene is named only where the DNA matches it firmly. Clone sizes are given selectively: once, few, many, or a class where the clone is expanded.

size,V,D,J,CDR3,DNA
-,TRBV28,TRBD1,TRBJ1-2,CASSLFRRGQKSYGYTF,TGTGCCAGCAGTTTATTTAGAAGGGGACAGAAGTCCTATGGCTACACCTTC
-,TRBV5-1,TRBD1,TRBJ2-7,CASSPSGQGYEQYF,TGCGCCAGCAGCCCATCAGGACAGGGTTACGAGCAGTACTTC
-,TRBV9,TRBD2,TRBJ2-1,CASSVQREGHNEQFF,TGTGCCAGCAGCGTTCAGCGGGAGGGCCACAATGAGCAGTTCTTC
once,TRBV5-1,-,TRBJ2-2,CASSLGPVANTGELFF,TGCGCCAGCAGCTTGGGGCCTGTCGCGAACACCGGGGAGCTGTTTTTT
-,TRBV5-1,-,TRBJ2-3,CASSYTRTDTQYF,TGCGCCAGCAGCTATACAAGGACAGATACGCAGTATTTT
-,TRBV5-8,-,TRBJ1-5,CATRGYTDQPQHF,TGTGCCACCCGGGGGTATACGGATCAGCCCCAGCATTTT
-,TRBV5-1,TRBD2,TRBJ2-1,CASSTIAGTSRNEQFF,TGCGCCAGCAGCACCATAGCGGGGACCTCCCGCAATGAGCAGTTCTTC
-,TRBV6-5,-,TRBJ2-2,CASSYSTGQPTGELFF,TGTGCCAGCAGTTACTCGACGGGGCAGCCCACCGGGGAGCTGTTTTTT
-,TRBV7-3,-,TRBJ1-3,CASSLRGGQTTGNTIYF,TGTGCCAGCAGCTTAAGAGGTGGACAGACTACAGGAAACACCATATATTTT
-,TRBV7-2,-,TRBJ2-7,CASSYRGGSSSYEQYF,TGTGCCAGCAGCTACCGAGGGGGTTCTTCCTCCTACGAGCAGTACTTC
-,TRBV11-2,-,TRBJ1-2,CASSRLIGGGYTF,TGTGCCAGCAGCCGCCTCATTGGGGGGGGCTACACCTTC